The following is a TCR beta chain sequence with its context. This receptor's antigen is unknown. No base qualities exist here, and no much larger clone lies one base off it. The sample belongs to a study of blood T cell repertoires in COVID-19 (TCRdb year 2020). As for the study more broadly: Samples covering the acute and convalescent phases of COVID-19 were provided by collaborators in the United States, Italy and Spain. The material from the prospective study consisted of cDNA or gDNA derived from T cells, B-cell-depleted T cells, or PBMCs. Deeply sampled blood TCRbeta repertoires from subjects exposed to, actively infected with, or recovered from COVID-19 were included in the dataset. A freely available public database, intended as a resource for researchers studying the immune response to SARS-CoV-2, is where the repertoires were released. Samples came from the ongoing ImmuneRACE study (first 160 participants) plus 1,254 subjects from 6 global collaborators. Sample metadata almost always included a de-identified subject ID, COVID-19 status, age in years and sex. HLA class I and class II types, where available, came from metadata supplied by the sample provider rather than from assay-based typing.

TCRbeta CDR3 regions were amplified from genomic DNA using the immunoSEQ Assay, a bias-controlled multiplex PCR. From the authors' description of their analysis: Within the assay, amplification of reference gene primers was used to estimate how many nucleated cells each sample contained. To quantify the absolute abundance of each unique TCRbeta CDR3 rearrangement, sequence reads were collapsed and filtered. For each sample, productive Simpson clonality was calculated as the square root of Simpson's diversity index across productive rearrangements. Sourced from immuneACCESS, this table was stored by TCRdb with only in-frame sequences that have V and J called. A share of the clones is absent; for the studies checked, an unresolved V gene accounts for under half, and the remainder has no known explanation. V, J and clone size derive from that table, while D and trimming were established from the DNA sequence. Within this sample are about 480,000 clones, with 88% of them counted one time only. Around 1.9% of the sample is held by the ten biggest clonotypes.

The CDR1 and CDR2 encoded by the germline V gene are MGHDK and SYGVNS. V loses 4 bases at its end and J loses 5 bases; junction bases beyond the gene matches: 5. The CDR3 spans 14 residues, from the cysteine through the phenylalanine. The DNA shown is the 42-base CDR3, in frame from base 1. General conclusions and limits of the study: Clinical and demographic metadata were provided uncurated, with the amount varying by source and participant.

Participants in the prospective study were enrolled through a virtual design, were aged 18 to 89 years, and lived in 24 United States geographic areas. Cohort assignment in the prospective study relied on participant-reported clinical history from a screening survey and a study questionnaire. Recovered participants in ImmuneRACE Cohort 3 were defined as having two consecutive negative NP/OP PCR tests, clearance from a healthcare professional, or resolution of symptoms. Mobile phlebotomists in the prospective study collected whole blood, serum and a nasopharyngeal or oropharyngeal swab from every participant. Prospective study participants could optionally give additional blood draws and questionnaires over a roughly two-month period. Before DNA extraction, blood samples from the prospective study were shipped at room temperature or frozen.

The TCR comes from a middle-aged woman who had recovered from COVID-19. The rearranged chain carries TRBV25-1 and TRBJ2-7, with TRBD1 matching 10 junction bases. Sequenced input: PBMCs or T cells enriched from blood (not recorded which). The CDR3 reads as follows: CASSVTGGKNEQYF. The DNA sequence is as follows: TGTGCCAGCAGTGTGACAGGGGGCAAGAACGAGCAGTACTTC.